This TCR beta chain stems from a study of blood T cell dynamics during melanoma immunotherapy. Sample time point: week 3, after first cycle of checkpoint inhibitor. One draw preceded checkpoint blockade; another followed its first cycle at week 3. Patients with prior systemic cancer treatment, concomitant immunosuppressants, or other active malignancies were excluded. Comment on this clone: What it recognizes is unknown.

Data came from immunoSEQ multiplex PCR; TCRdb stores just in-frame clones and leaves some out. This table has about 7,300 clones, 81% appearing once. V lost 4 bases, J lost 1 base, and 8 bases lay in between. Germline CDR1 reads MNHNS; CDR2 reads SASEGT. This CDR3 spans 14 amino acids. Broader study findings: Clones driving repertoire changes may be melanoma-specific or general immune activation.

The starting material was blood, obtained from a patient treated with checkpoint blockade. The chain employs TRBV6-1 and TRBJ1-5; D is uncertain. The clonotype was recovered from a human donor with melanoma. CDR3 residues: CASSVEGSNQPQHF. The DNA for the CDR3 is TGTGCCAGCAGTGTGGAAGGGAGCAATCAGCCCCAGCATTTT.